A selection of T cell receptor beta chains follows, all from one sample in a study of blood T cell repertoires in COVID-19. Some clones are missing from TCRdb's copy, which holds only in-frame ones; the method was immunoSEQ multiplex PCR. This table has roughly 120,000 clones, approximately 79% appearing once. Source material: peripheral blood. The receptor source for this set is a man between 50 and 59 years old with acute or convalescent COVID-19. CDR3s include the opening cysteine and the closing phenylalanine or tryptophan. D genes are given only for firm matches. The size of a clone is reported for some rows only, either as once, few or many, or as a class for expanded clones.

abundance,j_gene,d_gene,v_gene,CDR3nt,CDR3aa
once,TRBJ2-3,TRBD2,TRBV5-4,TGTGCCAGCTTTACGGGGGGGCGTACAGATACGCAGTATTTT,CASFTGGRTDTQYF
NA,TRBJ2-3,TRBD1,TRBV7-9,TGTGCCAGCAGCCCCGACCAACAGGGGACGCAGTATTTT,CASSPDQQGTQYF
NA,TRBJ1-4,NA,TRBV2,TGTGCCAGCAGTGTTGGGGCGTATAGTGAAAAACTGTTTTTT,CASSVGAYSEKLFF
NA,TRBJ1-5,NA,TRBV5-1,TGCGCCAGCAGACCGGGGGGCGAGAGTACTCAGCCCCAGCATTTT,CASRPGGESTQPQHF
NA,TRBJ2-5,NA,TRBV5-4,TGTGCCAGCAGCTTGGGGGGGCTAGCTGGGTTAGAGACCCAGTACTTC,CASSLGGLAGLETQYF
NA,TRBJ1-1,NA,TRBV29-1,TGCAGCGTTGATTCGGGGGGGTTCACTGAAGCTTTCTTT,CSVDSGGFTEAFF
NA,TRBJ2-5,TRBD2,TRBV27,TGTGCCAGCAGTTTAGGGGGGGACTTTGGGGCCCAGTACTTC,CASSLGGDFGAQYF
once,TRBJ1-1,NA,TRBV6-5,TGTGCCAGCAGTCAGCACGCCCAGGGGACTGAAGCTTTCTTT,CASSQHAQGTEAFF
NA,TRBJ2-7,TRBD2,TRBV29-1,TGCAGCGGTACCGGGACTAACTCCTACGAGCAGTACTTC,CSGTGTNSYEQYF
NA,TRBJ2-1,TRBD2,TRBV7-6,TGTGCCAGCAGCTCGGGACTAGCGGGAGTACATGAGCAGTTCTTC,CASSSGLAGVHEQFF
NA,TRBJ1-1,NA,TRBV7-9,TGTGCCAGCAGGCTGGTGCCGGGGTTGAACACTGAAGCTTTCTTT,CASRLVPGLNTEAFF
NA,TRBJ2-7,TRBD1,TRBV30,TGTGCCTGGAGAGACAGGGCCGCCTACGAGCAGTACTTC,CAWRDRAAYEQYF
NA,TRBJ1-2,TRBD1,TRBV28,TGTGCCAGCAGTTTATTTAGTTTATTATTAACCCCGGACAGGGGATACTATGGCTACACCTTC,CASSLFSLLLTPDRGYYGYTF
once,TRBJ1-3,NA,TRBV3-1/TRBV3-2,TGTGCCAGCAGCCAGCGGGAAGCTGGAAACACCATATATTTT,CASSQREAGNTIYF
NA,TRBJ1-2,NA,TRBV18,TGTGCCAGCTCACCACCTATCGGCAGGGATGGAGGCTACACCTTC,CASSPPIGRDGGYTF
once,TRBJ2-7,TRBD2,TRBV7-9,TGTGCCAGCGGCCTCCGAGCGGGGGGTAGGGACGAGCAGTACTTC,CASGLRAGGRDEQYF
NA,TRBJ2-7,TRBD2,TRBV4-1,TGCGCCAGCAGGGTAGCGGGAGGGCCGACCGAGCAGTACTTC,CASRVAGGPTEQYF
NA,TRBJ2-1,TRBD2,TRBV4-2,TGTGCCAGCAGCCAAGTGACTAGCGGGGCGGGAGAGCAGTTCTTC,CASSQVTSGAGEQFF
NA,TRBJ2-5,TRBD1,TRBV2,TGTGCCAGCAGTGAACTACGGGACAGGGGGGCGACCCAGTACTTC,CASSELRDRGATQYF
NA,TRBJ2-5,TRBD2,TRBV7-3,TGTGCCAGCAGCCCCCCGGGACTAGCTACGACCGCCGGGCTTTCCCAGTACTTC,CASSPPGLATTAGLSQYF
many,TRBJ2-1,TRBD2,TRBV7-9,TGTGCCAGCACCTTACCATTTGGCGGGGGGGATTACAATGAGCAGTTCTTC,CASTLPFGGGDYNEQFF
NA,TRBJ2-7,TRBD1,TRBV5-5,TGTGCCAGCAGCCTGGACGGGACAGGGGGCGTTTACGAGCAGTACTTC,CASSLDGTGGVYEQYF
NA,TRBJ1-5,NA,TRBV4-1,TGCGCCAGCAGCCAAGAATTCTATCAGCCCCAGCATTTT,CASSQEFYQPQHF
NA,TRBJ1-5,NA,TRBV3-1/TRBV3-2,TGTGCCAGCAGCCAAGGGTACGTCCCCAGGGTCCGTATAGGCAATCAGCCCCAGCATTTT,CASSQGYVPRVRIGNQPQHF
NA,TRBJ2-7,TRBD2,TRBV19,TGTGCCAGTAGCCTTACTAGCGGGGTCTCCTACGAGCAGTACTTC,CASSLTSGVSYEQYF
NA,TRBJ1-3,NA,TRBV9,TGTGCCAGCAGCGTACTGGACAATGGGAGGGACACCATATATTTT,CASSVLDNGRDTIYF
NA,TRBJ2-7,TRBD1,TRBV4-1,TGCGCCAGCGCGGCCGCACAGGGGGAAGGCTACGAGCAGTACTTC,CASAAAQGEGYEQYF
NA,TRBJ1-4,NA,TRBV7-8,TGTGCCAGCAGCGGAGGATACAGGGCAACTAATGAAAAACTGTTTTTT,CASSGGYRATNEKLFF
NA,TRBJ1-2,TRBD1,TRBV2,TGTGCCAGCACCGAAGGGACAGGGAGTAACTATGGCTACACCTTC,CASTEGTGSNYGYTF
NA,TRBJ1-1,NA,TRBV27,TGTGCCAGCAGGACCGGGACAAGGAATGCTTTCTTT,CASRTGTRNAFF
few,TRBJ1-1,NA,TRBV30,TGTGCCTGGAGGCCATACATGAACACTGAAGCTTTCTTT,CAWRPYMNTEAFF
NA,TRBJ2-3,TRBD2,TRBV9,TGTGCCAGCAGCGCCGTAGCGGGGGCGATCACAGATACGCAGTATTTT,CASSAVAGAITDTQYF
NA,TRBJ1-1,NA,TRBV6-5,TGTGCCAGCAGTTACGGAGCAGGGTTTGCTGAAGCTTTCTTT,CASSYGAGFAEAFF
few,TRBJ1-1,NA,TRBV7-8,TGTGCCAGCAGCCCGACGGTGCGGGGTGAAGCTTTCTTT,CASSPTVRGEAFF
NA,TRBJ2-7,TRBD1,TRBV5-1,TGCGCCAGCAGCTCTAGCCCGGGACAGGGTTCTTCCTACGAGCAGTACTTC,CASSSSPGQGSSYEQYF
NA,TRBJ1-4,NA,TRBV5-5,TGTGCCAGCAGCCCTCGACTCGCAACTAATGAAAAACTGTTTTTT,CASSPRLATNEKLFF
once,TRBJ2-7,TRBD1,TRBV29-1,TGCAGCGCTACGGGACAGGGGGCCTACGAGCAGTACTTC,CSATGQGAYEQYF
NA,TRBJ1-6,NA,TRBV13,TGTGCCAGCAGCTTCCGTAGGGGTGGCTCCTATAATTCACCCCTCCACTTT,CASSFRRGGSYNSPLHF
few,TRBJ2-3,TRBD1,TRBV24-1,TGTGCCACCAGTGATCGGGACAGGATGAATACGCAGTATTTT,CATSDRDRMNTQYF
NA,TRBJ2-3,TRBD2,TRBV28,TGTGCCAGCAGTTTTTTGAGGTGGATAAGACTAGCGGAGACCACAGATACGCAGTATTTT,CASSFLRWIRLAETTDTQYF
NA,TRBJ1-2,NA,TRBV7-9,TGTGCCGTAGGGGTTAACTATGGCTACACCTTC,CAVGVNYGYTF
NA,TRBJ2-3,TRBD2,TRBV7-9,TGTGCCAGCAGCCACGAAGGGTGGCTAGCGGGAGTGGAAGATACGCAGTATTTT,CASSHEGWLAGVEDTQYF
NA,TRBJ2-7,NA,TRBV18,TGTGCCAGCTCCTACGACAGGACGGTTGGTCGTGGGGAGCAGTACTTC,CASSYDRTVGRGEQYF
NA,TRBJ2-1,NA,TRBV7-9,TGTGCCAGCAGCTTAGCCGACCGGACAGATGACAATGAGCAGTTCTTC,CASSLADRTDDNEQFF
NA,TRBJ2-5,TRBD1,TRBV5-1,TGCGCCAGCAGCCGGGGACAGGCGCAAGAGACCCAGTACTTC,CASSRGQAQETQYF
NA,TRBJ1-1,NA,TRBV5-4,TGTGCCAGCAGCTGGAACGTGGGCAGCACTGAAGCTTTCTTT,CASSWNVGSTEAFF
few,TRBJ1-5,TRBD1,TRBV30,TGTGCCTGGAGCGAGGGACAGTATAGCAATCAGCCCCAGCATTTT,CAWSEGQYSNQPQHF
few,TRBJ2-7,NA,TRBV5-4,TGTGCCAGCAGCTTGGTGGCAGGGTCTTACGAGCAGTACTTC,CASSLVAGSYEQYF
NA,TRBJ2-3,NA,TRBV19,TGTGCCAGTAGGGGGCGGTACGGTGATACGCAGTATTTT,CASRGRYGDTQYF
NA,TRBJ2-1,NA,TRBV15,TGTGCCACCAGCAGAGGGGCCTCTTTTCGTGAGCAGTTCTTC,CATSRGASFREQFF
NA,TRBJ1-3,NA,TRBV6-6,TGTGCCAGCAGTTACTTACAGGAGAACACCATATATTTT,CASSYLQENTIYF